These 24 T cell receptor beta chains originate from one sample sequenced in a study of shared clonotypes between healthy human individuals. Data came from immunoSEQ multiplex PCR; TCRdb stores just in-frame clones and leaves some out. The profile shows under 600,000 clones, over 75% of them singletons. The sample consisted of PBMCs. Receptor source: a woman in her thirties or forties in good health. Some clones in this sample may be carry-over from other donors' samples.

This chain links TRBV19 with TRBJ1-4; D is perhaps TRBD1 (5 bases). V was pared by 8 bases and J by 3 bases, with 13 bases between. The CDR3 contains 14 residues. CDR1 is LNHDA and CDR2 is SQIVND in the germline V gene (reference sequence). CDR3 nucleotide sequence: TGTGCCAGTGGGGTAGGGGCTGCTAATGAAAAACTGTTTTTT. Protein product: CASGVGAANEKLFF.

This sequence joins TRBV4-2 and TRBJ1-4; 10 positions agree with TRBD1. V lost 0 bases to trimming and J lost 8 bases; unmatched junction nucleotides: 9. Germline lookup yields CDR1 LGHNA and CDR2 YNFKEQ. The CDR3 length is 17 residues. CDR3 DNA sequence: TGTGCCAGCAGCCAAGATCCCGGTCCGGGACAGGGGGAAAAACTGTTTTTT. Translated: CASSQDPGPGQGEKLFF.

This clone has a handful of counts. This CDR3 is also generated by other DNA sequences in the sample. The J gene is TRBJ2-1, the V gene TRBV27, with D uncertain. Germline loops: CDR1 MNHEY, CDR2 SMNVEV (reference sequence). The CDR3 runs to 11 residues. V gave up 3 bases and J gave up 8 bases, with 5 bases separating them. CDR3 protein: CASSFRYEQFF. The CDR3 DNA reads TGTGCCAGCAGTTTTAGATATGAGCAGTTCTTC.

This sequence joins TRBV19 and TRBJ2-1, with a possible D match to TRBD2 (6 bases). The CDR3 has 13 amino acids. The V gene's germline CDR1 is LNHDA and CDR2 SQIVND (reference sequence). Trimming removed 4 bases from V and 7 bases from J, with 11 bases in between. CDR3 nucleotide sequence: TGTGCCAGTAGTACGCGGGAAGGGAATGAGCAGTTCTTC. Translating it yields CASSTREGNEQFF.

CDR3 in amino acids: CASSWGDGSSGYTF. DNA of the CDR3: TGCGCCAGCAGCTGGGGGGACGGGTCCTCAGGCTACACCTTC. This rearrangement joins TRBV5-1 to TRBJ1-2, with D maybe TRBD1 (5 bases). Germline V gene data show CDR1 as SGHRS and CDR2 as YFSETQ. Trimming shortened V by 3 bases and J by 8 bases, and 17 bases separated the two germline ends. The CDR3 is made up of 14 amino acids.

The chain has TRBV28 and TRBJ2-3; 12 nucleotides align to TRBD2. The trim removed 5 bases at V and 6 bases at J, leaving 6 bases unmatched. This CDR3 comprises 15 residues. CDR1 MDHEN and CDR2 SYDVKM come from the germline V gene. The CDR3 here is CASSLRTSGMDTQYF. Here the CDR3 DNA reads TGTGCCAGCAGTCTCCGGACTAGCGGGATGGATACGCAGTATTTT.

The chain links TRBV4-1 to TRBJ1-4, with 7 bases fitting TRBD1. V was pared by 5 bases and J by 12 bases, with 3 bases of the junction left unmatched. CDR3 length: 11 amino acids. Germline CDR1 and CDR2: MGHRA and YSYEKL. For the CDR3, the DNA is TGCGCCAGCAGCGCCCAGGGGGAACTGTTTTTT. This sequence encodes CASSAQGELFF.

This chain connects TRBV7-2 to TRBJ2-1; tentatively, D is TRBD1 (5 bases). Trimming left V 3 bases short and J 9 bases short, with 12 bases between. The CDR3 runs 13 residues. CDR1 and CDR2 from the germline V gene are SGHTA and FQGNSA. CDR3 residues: CASSLRQFGEQFF. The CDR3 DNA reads TGTGCCAGCAGCTTGAGACAGTTCGGTGAGCAGTTCTTC. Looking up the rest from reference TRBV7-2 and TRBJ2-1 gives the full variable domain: GAGVSQSPSNKVTEKGKDVELRCDPISGHTALYWYRQSLGQGLEFLIYFQGNSAPDKSGLPSDRFSAERTGGSVSTLTIQRTQQEDSAVYLCASSLRQFGEQFFGPGTRLTVL.

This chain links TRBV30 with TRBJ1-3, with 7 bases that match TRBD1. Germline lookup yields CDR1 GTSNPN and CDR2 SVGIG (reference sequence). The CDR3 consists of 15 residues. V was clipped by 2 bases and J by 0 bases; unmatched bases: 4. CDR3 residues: CAWSRDSISGNTIYF. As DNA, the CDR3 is TGTGCCTGGAGTCGGGACAGCATCTCTGGAAACACCATATATTTT.

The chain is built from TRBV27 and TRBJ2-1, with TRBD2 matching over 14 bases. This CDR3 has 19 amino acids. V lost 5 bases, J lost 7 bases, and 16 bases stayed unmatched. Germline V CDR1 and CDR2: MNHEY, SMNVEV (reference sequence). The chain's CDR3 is CASSLTHPGLAGVRNEQFF. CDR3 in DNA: TGTGCCAGCAGTCTCACCCATCCGGGACTAGCGGGAGTTCGGAATGAGCAGTTCTTC.

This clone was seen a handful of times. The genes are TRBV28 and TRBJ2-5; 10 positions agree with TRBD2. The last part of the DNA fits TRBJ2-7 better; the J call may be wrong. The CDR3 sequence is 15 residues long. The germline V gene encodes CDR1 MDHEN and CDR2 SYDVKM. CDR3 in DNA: TGTGCCAGCAGTTTAAGTCCTAGCGGGAGCTACGAGCAGTACTTC. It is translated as CASSLSPSGSYEQYF.

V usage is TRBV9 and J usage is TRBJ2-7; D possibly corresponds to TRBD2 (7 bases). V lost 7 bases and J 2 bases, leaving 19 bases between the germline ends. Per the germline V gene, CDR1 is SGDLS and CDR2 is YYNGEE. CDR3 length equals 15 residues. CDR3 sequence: CASGRGAGAPYEQYF. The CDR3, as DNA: TGTGCCAGCGGCCGGGGGGCGGGAGCTCCCTACGAGCAGTACTTC. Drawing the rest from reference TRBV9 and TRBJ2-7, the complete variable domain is DSGVTQTPKHLITATGQRVTLRCSPRSGDLSVYWYQQSLDQGLQFLIQYYNGEERAKGNILERFSAQQFPDLHSELNLSSLELGDSALYFCASGRGAGAPYEQYFGPGTRLTVT.

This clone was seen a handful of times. DNA for the CDR3: TGTGCCAGCAGTGGGGTTTCCGGGGCCAACGTCCTGACTTTC. This codes for CASSGVSGANVLTF. The chain employs TRBV6-1 and TRBJ2-6; D gene ambiguous. Germline CDR1 is MNHNS and CDR2 is SASEGT. V was cut by 4 bases and J by 4 bases, with 8 bases left in between. This CDR3 comprises 14 residues.

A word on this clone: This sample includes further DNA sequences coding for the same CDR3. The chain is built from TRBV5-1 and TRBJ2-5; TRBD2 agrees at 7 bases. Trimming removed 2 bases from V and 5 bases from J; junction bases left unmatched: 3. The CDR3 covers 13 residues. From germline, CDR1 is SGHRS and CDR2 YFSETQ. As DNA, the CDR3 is TGCGCCAGCAGCTTCGCGGGGGAGGAGACCCAGTACTTC. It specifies CASSFAGEETQYF. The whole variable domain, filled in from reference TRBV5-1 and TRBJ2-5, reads KAGVTQTPRYLIKTRGQQVTLSCSPISGHRSVSWYQQTPGQGLQFLFEYFSETQRNKGNFPGRFSGRQFSNSRSEMNVSTLELGDSALYLCASSFAGEETQYFGPGTRLLVL.

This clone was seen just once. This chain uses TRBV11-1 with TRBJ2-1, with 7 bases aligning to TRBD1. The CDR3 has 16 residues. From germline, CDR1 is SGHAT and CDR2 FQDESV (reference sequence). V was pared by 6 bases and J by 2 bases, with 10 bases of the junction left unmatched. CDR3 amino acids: CASSPSGTAAYNEQFF. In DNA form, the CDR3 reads TGTGCCAGCAGTCCGTCCGGGACAGCTGCCTACAATGAGCAGTTCTTC.

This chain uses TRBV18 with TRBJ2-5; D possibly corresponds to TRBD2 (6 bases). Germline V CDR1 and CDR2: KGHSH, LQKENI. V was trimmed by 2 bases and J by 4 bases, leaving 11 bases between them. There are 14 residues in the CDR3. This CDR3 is CASSPTRGGETQYF. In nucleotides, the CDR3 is TGTGCCAGCTCACCAACACGGGGAGGAGAGACCCAGTACTTC.

The CDR3 nucleotides are TGTGCCAGCAGTTCCGGCGTACCCAGGAACACTGAAGCTTTCTTT. Protein sequence: CASSSGVPRNTEAFF. J is TRBJ1-1 and V is TRBV27; unclear D gene. CDR1 and CDR2 (germline): MNHEY, SMNVEV (reference sequence). The CDR3 contains 15 residues. V lost 4 bases, J lost 1 base, and 13 bases lay in between.

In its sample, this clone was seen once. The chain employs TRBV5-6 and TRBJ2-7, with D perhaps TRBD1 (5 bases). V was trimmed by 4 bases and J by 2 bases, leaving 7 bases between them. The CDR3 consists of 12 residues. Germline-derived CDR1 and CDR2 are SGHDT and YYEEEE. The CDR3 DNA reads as TGTGCCAGCAGCGCAGGGACCTACGAGCAGTACTTC. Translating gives CASSAGTYEQYF.

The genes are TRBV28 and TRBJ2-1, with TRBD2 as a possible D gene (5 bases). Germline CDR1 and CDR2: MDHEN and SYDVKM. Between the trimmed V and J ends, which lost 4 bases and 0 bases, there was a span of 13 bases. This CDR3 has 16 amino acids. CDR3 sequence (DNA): TGTGCCAGCAGTTCAGCGGCCGCCTCCTCCTACAATGAGCAGTTCTTC. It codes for CASSSAAASSYNEQFF.

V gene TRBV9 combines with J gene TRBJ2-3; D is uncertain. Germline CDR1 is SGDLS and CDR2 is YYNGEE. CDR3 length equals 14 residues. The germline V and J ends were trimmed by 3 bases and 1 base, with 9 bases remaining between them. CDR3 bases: TGTGCCAGCAGCGAGGGTCCCGGCACAGATACGCAGTATTTT. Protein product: CASSEGPGTDTQYF.

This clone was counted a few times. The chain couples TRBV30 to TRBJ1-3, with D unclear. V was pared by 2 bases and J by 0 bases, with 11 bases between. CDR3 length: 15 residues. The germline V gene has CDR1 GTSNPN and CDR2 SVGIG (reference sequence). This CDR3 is CAWSLGQDSGNTIYF. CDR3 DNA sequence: TGTGCCTGGAGTTTAGGTCAGGACTCTGGAAACACCATATATTTT.

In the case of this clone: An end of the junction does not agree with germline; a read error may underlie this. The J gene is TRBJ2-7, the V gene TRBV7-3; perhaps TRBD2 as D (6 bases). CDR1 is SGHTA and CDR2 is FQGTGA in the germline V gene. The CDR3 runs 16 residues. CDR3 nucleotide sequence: TGCGCCAGCAGCCAGGGATTATCGGGACTCCGGGCCGAGCAGTACTTC. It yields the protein CASSQGLSGLRAEQYF.

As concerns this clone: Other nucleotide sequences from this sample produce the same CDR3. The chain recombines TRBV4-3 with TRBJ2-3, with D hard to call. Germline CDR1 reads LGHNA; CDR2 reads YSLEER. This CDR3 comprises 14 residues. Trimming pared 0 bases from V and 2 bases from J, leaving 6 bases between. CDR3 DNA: TGCGCCAGCAGCCAAGATAGGGCCACAGATACGCAGTATTTT. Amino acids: CASSQDRATDTQYF.

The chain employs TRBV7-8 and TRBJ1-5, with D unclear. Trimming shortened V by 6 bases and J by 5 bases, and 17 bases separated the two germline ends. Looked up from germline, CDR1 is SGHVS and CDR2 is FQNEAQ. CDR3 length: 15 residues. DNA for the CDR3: TGTGCCAGCAGTCCCTCCCAAGGGTCGTATCAGCCCCAGCATTTT. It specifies CASSPSQGSYQPQHF.